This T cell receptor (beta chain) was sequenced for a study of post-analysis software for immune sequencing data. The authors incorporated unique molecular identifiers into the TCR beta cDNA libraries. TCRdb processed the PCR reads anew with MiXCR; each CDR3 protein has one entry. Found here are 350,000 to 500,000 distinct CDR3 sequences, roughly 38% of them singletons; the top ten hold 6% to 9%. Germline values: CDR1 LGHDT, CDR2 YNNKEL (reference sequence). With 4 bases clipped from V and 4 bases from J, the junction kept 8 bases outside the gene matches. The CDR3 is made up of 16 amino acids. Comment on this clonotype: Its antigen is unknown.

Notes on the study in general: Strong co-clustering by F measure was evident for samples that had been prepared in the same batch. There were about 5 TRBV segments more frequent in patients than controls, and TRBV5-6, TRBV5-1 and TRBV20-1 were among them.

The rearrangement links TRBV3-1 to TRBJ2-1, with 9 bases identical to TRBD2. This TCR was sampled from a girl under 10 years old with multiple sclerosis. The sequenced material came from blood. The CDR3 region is CASSRRLAVKYNEQFF. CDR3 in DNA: TGTGCCAGCAGCCGACGACTAGCGGTTAAATACAATGAGCAGTTCTTC.